The rows below give T cell receptor beta chains drawn from one sample of a study of blood T cell repertoires in COVID-19. Using immunoSEQ multiplex PCR, the repertoire was profiled, and TCRdb retains in-frame clones only, with some absent. The table records some 200,000 clones, 60% to 85% of them present only once. The sample was peripheral blood. The receptors originated from a woman aged 65 to 85 with acute or convalescent COVID-19. Each CDR3 is given with its conserved first and last residue. The order of the fields is D gene, J gene, V gene, clone size, CDR3 protein, CDR3 DNA. A D gene is named only where the DNA matches it firmly. Size tells how often a clone was seen (once, few, many) or the class of an expanded clone, and some rows leave it out.

D gene: TRBD2; J gene: TRBJ2-1; V gene: TRBV28; clone size: .; CDR3 protein: CASSFSNGVAGGSGYNEQFF; CDR3 DNA: TGTGCCAGCAGTTTCTCTAACGGGGTAGCGGGAGGGTCCGGCTACAATGAGCAGTTCTTC
D gene: .; J gene: TRBJ2-2; V gene: TRBV14; clone size: .; CDR3 protein: CASSQGGLTGELFF; CDR3 DNA: TGTGCCAGCAGCCAAGGAGGGTTAACCGGGGAGCTGTTTTTT
D gene: .; J gene: TRBJ1-3; V gene: TRBV19; clone size: .; CDR3 protein: CASSSPGQGSGNTIYF; CDR3 DNA: TGTGCCAGTAGTAGCCCCGGTCAGGGGTCTGGAAACACCATATATTTT
D gene: .; J gene: TRBJ1-2; V gene: TRBV10-3; clone size: once; CDR3 protein: CAISVGGVVDYGYTF; CDR3 DNA: TGTGCCATCAGTGTGGGGGGGGTTGTGGACTATGGCTACACCTTC
D gene: TRBD1; J gene: TRBJ1-1; V gene: TRBV3-1/TRBV3-2; clone size: .; CDR3 protein: CASSRQGAEAFF; CDR3 DNA: TGTGCCAGCAGCCGACAGGGGGCTGAAGCTTTCTTT
D gene: .; J gene: TRBJ1-1; V gene: TRBV28; clone size: .; CDR3 protein: CASSWEANTEAFF; CDR3 DNA: TGTGCCAGCAGTTGGGAGGCGAACACTGAAGCTTTCTTT
D gene: .; J gene: TRBJ1-5; V gene: TRBV3-1/TRBV3-2; clone size: once; CDR3 protein: CASSQVPDQPQHF; CDR3 DNA: TGTGCCAGCAGCCAAGTTCCCGATCAGCCCCAGCATTTT
D gene: TRBD2; J gene: TRBJ2-5; V gene: TRBV6-6; clone size: .; CDR3 protein: CASSQGGLATQYF; CDR3 DNA: TGTGCCAGCAGCCAAGGGGGACTAGCGACCCAGTACTTC
D gene: TRBD2; J gene: TRBJ2-1; V gene: TRBV12-5; clone size: few; CDR3 protein: CASGFGAGNEQFF; CDR3 DNA: TGTGCTAGTGGTTTTGGAGCGGGAAACGAGCAGTTCTTC
D gene: .; J gene: TRBJ1-5; V gene: TRBV2; clone size: .; CDR3 protein: CASSVGLNSNQPQHF; CDR3 DNA: TGTGCCAGCAGTGTTGGCCTCAATAGCAATCAGCCCCAGCATTTT
D gene: TRBD1; J gene: TRBJ1-2; V gene: TRBV7-9; clone size: .; CDR3 protein: CASSLGTGVGYTF; CDR3 DNA: TGTGCCAGCAGCTTAGGGACAGGGGTTGGCTACACCTTC
D gene: .; J gene: TRBJ2-2; V gene: TRBV10-1; clone size: .; CDR3 protein: CASSEPTPNQDGELFF; CDR3 DNA: TGCGCCAGCAGTGAGCCAACCCCAAACCAGGACGGGGAGCTGTTTTTT
D gene: TRBD2; J gene: TRBJ2-3; V gene: TRBV5-6; clone size: .; CDR3 protein: CASSSIVTSGKLDTQYF; CDR3 DNA: TGTGCCAGCAGCTCCATTGTGACTAGCGGTAAGTTAGATACGCAGTATTTT
D gene: .; J gene: TRBJ1-5; V gene: TRBV3-1/TRBV3-2; clone size: .; CDR3 protein: CASSPSGREDQPQHF; CDR3 DNA: TGTGCCAGCAGCCCCTCAGGGAGGGAGGATCAGCCCCAGCATTTT
D gene: .; J gene: TRBJ1-1; V gene: TRBV5-5; clone size: .; CDR3 protein: CASSLKGPGKAFF; CDR3 DNA: TGTGCCAGCAGCTTGAAAGGGCCAGGGAAAGCTTTCTTT
D gene: TRBD2; J gene: TRBJ2-7; V gene: TRBV6-2/TRBV6-3; clone size: .; CDR3 protein: CASRPGLAGGYEQYF; CDR3 DNA: TGTGCCAGCAGGCCTGGACTAGCGGGAGGATACGAGCAGTACTTC
D gene: TRBD1; J gene: TRBJ1-2; V gene: TRBV28; clone size: .; CDR3 protein: CASSTPGQNYGYTF; CDR3 DNA: TGTGCCAGCAGTACCCCGGGACAGAACTATGGCTACACCTTC
D gene: .; J gene: TRBJ1-1; V gene: TRBV10-3; clone size: .; CDR3 protein: CAINSRRGGETEAFF; CDR3 DNA: TGTGCCATCAACTCAAGACGAGGAGGTGAAACTGAAGCTTTCTTT
D gene: .; J gene: TRBJ2-7; V gene: TRBV7-9; clone size: .; CDR3 protein: CASSFPSVIYEQYF; CDR3 DNA: TGTGCCAGCAGCTTCCCTAGCGTGATCTACGAGCAGTACTTC
D gene: TRBD2; J gene: TRBJ2-7; V gene: TRBV27; clone size: .; CDR3 protein: CASSFSLGAGGPREQYF; CDR3 DNA: TGTGCCAGCAGTTTTTCCCTCGGAGCGGGAGGACCTAGGGAGCAGTACTTC
D gene: TRBD1; J gene: TRBJ2-7; V gene: TRBV19; clone size: .; CDR3 protein: CASSISGQGDEQYF; CDR3 DNA: TGTGCCAGTAGTATATCGGGACAGGGTGACGAGCAGTACTTC
D gene: TRBD2; J gene: TRBJ2-1; V gene: TRBV4-1; clone size: .; CDR3 protein: CASSQGGTSGRIEQFF; CDR3 DNA: TGCGCCAGCAGCCAAGGGGGGACTAGCGGGAGGATTGAGCAGTTCTTC
D gene: .; J gene: TRBJ2-6; V gene: TRBV27; clone size: few; CDR3 protein: CASTSQGGNSGANVLTF; CDR3 DNA: TGTGCCAGCACATCACAGGGGGGGAACTCTGGGGCCAACGTCCTGACTTTC
D gene: TRBD1; J gene: TRBJ1-1; V gene: TRBV5-1; clone size: .; CDR3 protein: CASSLGTGMTEAFF; CDR3 DNA: TGCGCCAGCAGCCTAGGGACAGGGATGACTGAAGCTTTCTTT
D gene: TRBD2; J gene: TRBJ2-1; V gene: TRBV2; clone size: .; CDR3 protein: CASIGTSAVLIRNEQFF; CDR3 DNA: TGTGCCAGTATAGGGACTAGCGCGGTGCTCATCCGCAATGAGCAGTTCTTC
D gene: TRBD1; J gene: TRBJ2-1; V gene: TRBV5-1; clone size: once; CDR3 protein: CASSSSTGGYNEQFF; CDR3 DNA: TGCGCCAGCAGCTCTTCGACAGGGGGATACAATGAGCAGTTCTTC
D gene: TRBD2; J gene: TRBJ2-7; V gene: TRBV20-1; clone size: .; CDR3 protein: CSASGLAGAHEQYF; CDR3 DNA: TGCAGTGCCAGTGGTCTAGCGGGAGCCCACGAGCAGTACTTC
D gene: .; J gene: TRBJ2-2; V gene: TRBV11-3; clone size: .; CDR3 protein: CASSLGGRVEANTGELFF; CDR3 DNA: TGTGCCAGCAGCTTAGGGGGGCGAGTAGAAGCTAACACCGGGGAGCTGTTTTTT
D gene: .; J gene: TRBJ2-7; V gene: TRBV27; clone size: once; CDR3 protein: CASSFDRSDYEQYF; CDR3 DNA: TGTGCCAGCAGTTTTGACAGGTCAGACTACGAGCAGTACTTC
D gene: TRBD1; J gene: TRBJ1-5; V gene: TRBV24-1; clone size: .; CDR3 protein: CATSEGQGNQPQHF; CDR3 DNA: TGTGCCACCAGTGAGGGACAGGGAAATCAGCCCCAGCATTTT
D gene: .; J gene: TRBJ1-1; V gene: TRBV6-6; clone size: .; CDR3 protein: CASSYGDRRNTEAFF; CDR3 DNA: TGTGCCAGCAGTTACGGAGACAGGCGGAACACTGAAGCTTTCTTT
D gene: TRBD1; J gene: TRBJ1-5; V gene: TRBV24-1; clone size: .; CDR3 protein: CATSDPAKGAQPQHF; CDR3 DNA: TGTGCCACCAGTGATCCGGCGAAGGGGGCTCAGCCCCAGCATTTT
D gene: TRBD2; J gene: TRBJ2-1; V gene: TRBV7-2; clone size: .; CDR3 protein: CASSLAGARNEQFF; CDR3 DNA: TGTGCCAGCAGTCTAGCGGGAGCGCGAAATGAGCAGTTCTTC
D gene: .; J gene: TRBJ2-1; V gene: TRBV3-1/TRBV3-2; clone size: .; CDR3 protein: CASIDGGTGNEQFF; CDR3 DNA: TGTGCCAGCATCGACGGGGGTACGGGGAATGAGCAGTTCTTC